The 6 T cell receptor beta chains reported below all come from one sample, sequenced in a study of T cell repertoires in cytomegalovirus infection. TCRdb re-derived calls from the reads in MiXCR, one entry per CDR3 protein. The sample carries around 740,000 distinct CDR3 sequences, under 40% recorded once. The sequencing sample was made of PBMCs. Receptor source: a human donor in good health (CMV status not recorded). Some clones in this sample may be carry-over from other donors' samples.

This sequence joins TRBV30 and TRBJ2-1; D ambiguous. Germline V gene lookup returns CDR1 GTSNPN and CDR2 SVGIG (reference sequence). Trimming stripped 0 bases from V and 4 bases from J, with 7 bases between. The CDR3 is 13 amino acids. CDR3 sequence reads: CAWSVSFYNEQFF. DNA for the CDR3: TGTGCCTGGAGTGTATCTTTTTACAATGAGCAGTTCTTC.

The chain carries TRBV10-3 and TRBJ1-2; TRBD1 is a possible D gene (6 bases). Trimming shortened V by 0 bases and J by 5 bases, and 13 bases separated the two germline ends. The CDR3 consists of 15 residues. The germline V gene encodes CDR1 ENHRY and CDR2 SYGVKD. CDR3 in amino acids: CAISESGGARYGYTF. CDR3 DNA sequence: TGTGCCATCAGTGAGTCGGGGGGGGCTCGGTATGGCTACACCTTC.

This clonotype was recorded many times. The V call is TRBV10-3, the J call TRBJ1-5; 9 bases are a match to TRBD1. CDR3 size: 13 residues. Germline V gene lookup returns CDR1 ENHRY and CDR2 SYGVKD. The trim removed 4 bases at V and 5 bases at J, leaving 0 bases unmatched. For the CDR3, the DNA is TGTGCCATCAGTGGGACAGGGGATCAGCCCCAGCATTTT. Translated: CAISGTGDQPQHF.

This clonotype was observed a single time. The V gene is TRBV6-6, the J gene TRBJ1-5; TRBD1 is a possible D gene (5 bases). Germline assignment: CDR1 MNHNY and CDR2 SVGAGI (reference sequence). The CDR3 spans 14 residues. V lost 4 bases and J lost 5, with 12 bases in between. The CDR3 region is CASSSGVFDQPQHF. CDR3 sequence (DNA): TGTGCCAGCAGTTCGGGGGTTTTCGATCAGCCCCAGCATTTT.

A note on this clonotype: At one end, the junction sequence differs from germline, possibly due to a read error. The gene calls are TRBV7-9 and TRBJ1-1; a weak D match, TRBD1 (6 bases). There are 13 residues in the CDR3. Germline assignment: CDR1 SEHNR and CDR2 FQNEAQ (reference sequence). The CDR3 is CASSIQGNAEAFF. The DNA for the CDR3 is TGTGCCAGCAGTATCCAGGGGAACGCTGAAGCTTTCTTT.

CDR3 DNA: TGTGCCAGCAGTTACTGGGGACAGGAAACCGGGGAGCTGTTTTTT. Amino acids: CASSYWGQETGELFF. V and J are TRBV6-6 and TRBJ2-2; 8 bases fit TRBD1. The V gene's germline CDR1 is MNHNY and CDR2 SVGAGI (reference sequence). V was pared by 1 base and J by 5 bases, with 3 bases of the junction left unmatched. The length of the CDR3 is 15 residues.